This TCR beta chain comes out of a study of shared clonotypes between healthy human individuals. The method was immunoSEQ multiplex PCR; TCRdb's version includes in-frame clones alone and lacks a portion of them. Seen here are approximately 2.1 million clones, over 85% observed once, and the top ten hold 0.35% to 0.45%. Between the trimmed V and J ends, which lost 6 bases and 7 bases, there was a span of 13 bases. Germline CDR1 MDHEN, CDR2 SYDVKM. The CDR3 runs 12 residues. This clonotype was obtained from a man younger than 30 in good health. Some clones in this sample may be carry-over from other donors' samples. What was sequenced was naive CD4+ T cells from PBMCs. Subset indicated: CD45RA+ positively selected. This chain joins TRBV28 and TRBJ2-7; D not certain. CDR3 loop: CASSGVGWEQYF. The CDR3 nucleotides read TGTGCCAGCAGCGGCGTGGGTTGGGAGCAGTACTTC.